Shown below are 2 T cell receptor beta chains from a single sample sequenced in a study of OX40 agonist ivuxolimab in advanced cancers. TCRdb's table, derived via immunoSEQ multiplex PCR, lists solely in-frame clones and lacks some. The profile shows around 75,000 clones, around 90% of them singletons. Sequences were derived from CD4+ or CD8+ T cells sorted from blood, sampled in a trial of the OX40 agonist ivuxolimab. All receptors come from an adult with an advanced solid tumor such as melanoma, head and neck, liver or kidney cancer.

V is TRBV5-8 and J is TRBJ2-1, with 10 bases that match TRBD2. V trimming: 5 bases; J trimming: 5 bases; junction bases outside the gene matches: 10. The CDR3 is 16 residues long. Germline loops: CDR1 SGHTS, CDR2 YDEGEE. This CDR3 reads CASRSSGRASNNEQFF. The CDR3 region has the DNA TGTGCCAGCAGATCAAGCGGGAGGGCTTCTAACAATGAGCAGTTCTTC.

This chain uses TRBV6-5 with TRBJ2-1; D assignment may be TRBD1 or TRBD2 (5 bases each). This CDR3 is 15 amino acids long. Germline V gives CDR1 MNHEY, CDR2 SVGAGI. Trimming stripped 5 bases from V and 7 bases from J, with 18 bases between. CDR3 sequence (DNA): TGTGCCAGCAGTGTTACCGGGACCGTCGGGAATGAGCAGTTCTTC. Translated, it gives CASSVTGTVGNEQFF.